There are many counts of the clone carrying this T cell receptor (beta chain). The antigen is not known. Amplification of TCR beta CDR3 regions used RNA as the template. HTBI primers were employed in a first-round RT-PCR of the TCR CDR3. TCRdb reanalysed the multiplex PCR reads using MiXCR and keeps one entry per CDR3 protein. The sample holds about 250,000 distinct CDR3 sequences, roughly 15% seen once. The data are from a study of T cells in Graves' hyperthyroidism and ophthalmopathy. Blood was sampled at initial diagnosis of hyperthyroidism, prior to onset of any ophthalmopathy symptoms. Using around 10 ml of fresh peripheral blood, PBMCs were prepared. General study points: Most thyroid clonotypes expanded above 0.001 were also detected in blood. Stable hyperthyroidism was told apart from ophthalmopathy by a model built on 13 V-J features.

The CDR3 is made up of 16 amino acids. The trim removed 4 bases at V and 1 base at J, leaving 5 bases unmatched. Germline V gene lookup returns CDR1 MGHRA and CDR2 YSYEKL. This receptor was obtained from a woman between 50 and 59 years old with Graves' hyperthyroidism that later progressed to Graves' ophthalmopathy. Sequencing used blood. The chain recombines TRBV4-1 with TRBJ2-7; TRBD2 agrees at 12 bases. For the CDR3, the DNA is TGCGCCAGCAGCCCTCAACTAGCGGGAGGTTCCTACGAGCAGTACTTC. Translating it yields CASSPQLAGGSYEQYF.